This T cell receptor (beta chain) was retrieved from a study of T cells expressing NK-cell markers. Study-wide results and limits: In a handful of donors, dominant clonotypes made up about 28.3-65% of CD3+CD56-NKG2C+ cells.

Following a re-call of the 5' RACE reads, TCRdb has one entry per CDR3 protein and lacks DNA. The sample's table shows approximately 380,000 distinct CDR3 sequences. Germline V gene sequence: CDR1 MNHEY, CDR2 SVGAGI. The CDR3 extends over 15 amino acids. About this clonotype: Antigen unknown.

Sequencing was done on a sample of blood T cells: a sorted CD56 or NKG2C T cell subset, CD4+ or CD8+ T cells, or bulk PBMC T cells (not recorded which). The TCR sequence derives from a man aged 18 to 69 in good health. J is TRBJ2-7 and V is TRBV6-5. The CDR3 is CASSYLSSSSYEQYF.